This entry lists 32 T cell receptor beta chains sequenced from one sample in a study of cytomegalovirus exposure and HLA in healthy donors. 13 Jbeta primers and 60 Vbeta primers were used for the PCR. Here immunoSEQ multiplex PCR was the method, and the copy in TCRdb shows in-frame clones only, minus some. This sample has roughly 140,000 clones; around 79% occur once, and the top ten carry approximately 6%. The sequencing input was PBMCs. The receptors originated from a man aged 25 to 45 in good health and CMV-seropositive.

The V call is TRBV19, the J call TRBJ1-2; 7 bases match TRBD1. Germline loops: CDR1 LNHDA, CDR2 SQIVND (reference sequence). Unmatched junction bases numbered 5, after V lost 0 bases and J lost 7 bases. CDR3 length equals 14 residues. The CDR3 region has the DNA TGTGCCAGTAGTATAGAGAAAACAGGGGTTGGCTACACCTTC. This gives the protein CASSIEKTGVGYTF.

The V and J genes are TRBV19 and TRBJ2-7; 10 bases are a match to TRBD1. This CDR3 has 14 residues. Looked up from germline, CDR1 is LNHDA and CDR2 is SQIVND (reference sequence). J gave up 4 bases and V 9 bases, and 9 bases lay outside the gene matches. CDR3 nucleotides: TGTGCCAGCACTACCGGGACAGGGGCATACGAGCAGTACTTC. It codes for CASTTGTGAYEQYF. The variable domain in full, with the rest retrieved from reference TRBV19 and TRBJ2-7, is DGGITQSPKYLFRKEGQNVTLSCEQNLNHDAMYWYRQDPGQGLRLIYYSQIVNDFQKGDIAEGYSVSREKKESFPLTVTSAQKNPTAFYLCASTTGTGAYEQYFGPGTRLTVT.

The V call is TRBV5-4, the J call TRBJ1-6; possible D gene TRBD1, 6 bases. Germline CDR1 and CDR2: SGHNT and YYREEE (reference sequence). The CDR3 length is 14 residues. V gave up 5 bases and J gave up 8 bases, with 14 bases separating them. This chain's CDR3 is CASRWMAGDSPLHF. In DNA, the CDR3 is TGTGCCAGCAGATGGATGGCAGGGGATTCACCCCTCCACTTT.

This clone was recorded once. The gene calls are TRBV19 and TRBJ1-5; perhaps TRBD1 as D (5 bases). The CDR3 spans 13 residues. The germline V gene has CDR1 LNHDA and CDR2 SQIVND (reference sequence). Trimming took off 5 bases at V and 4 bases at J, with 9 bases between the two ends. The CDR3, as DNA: TGTGCCAGTAGTGCTAACAGGAATCAGCCCCAGCATTTT. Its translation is CASSANRNQPQHF.

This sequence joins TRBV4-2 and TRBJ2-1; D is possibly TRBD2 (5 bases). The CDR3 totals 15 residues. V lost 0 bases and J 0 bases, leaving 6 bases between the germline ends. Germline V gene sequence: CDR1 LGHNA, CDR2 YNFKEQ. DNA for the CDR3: TGTGCCAGCAGCCAAGAGGACTCCTCCTACAATGAGCAGTTCTTC. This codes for CASSQEDSSYNEQFF.

CDR3 protein: CASSPLRAYNEQFF. DNA of the CDR3: TGCGCCAGCAGCCCCCTGAGGGCCTACAATGAGCAGTTCTTC. The rearrangement uses TRBV4-1 and TRBJ2-1, with D tentatively TRBD2 (5 bases). The CDR3 runs 14 residues. Looked up from germline, CDR1 is MGHRA and CDR2 is YSYEKL. Deletions cut 4 bases from V and 2 bases from J, with 9 bases between.

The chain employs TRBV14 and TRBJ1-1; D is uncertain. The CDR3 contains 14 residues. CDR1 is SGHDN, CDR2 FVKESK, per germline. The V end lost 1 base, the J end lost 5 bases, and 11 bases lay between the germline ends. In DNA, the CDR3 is TGTGCCAGCAGCCAAGTGGTGGGCTTGACTGAAGCTTTCTTT. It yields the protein CASSQVVGLTEAFF.

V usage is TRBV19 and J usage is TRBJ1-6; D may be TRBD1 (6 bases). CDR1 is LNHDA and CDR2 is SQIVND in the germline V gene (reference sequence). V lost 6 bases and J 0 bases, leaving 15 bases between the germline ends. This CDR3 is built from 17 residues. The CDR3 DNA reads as TGTGCCAGTAGGGAGACAGGACTCTCCTCCTATAATTCACCCCTCCACTTT. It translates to CASRETGLSSYNSPLHF.

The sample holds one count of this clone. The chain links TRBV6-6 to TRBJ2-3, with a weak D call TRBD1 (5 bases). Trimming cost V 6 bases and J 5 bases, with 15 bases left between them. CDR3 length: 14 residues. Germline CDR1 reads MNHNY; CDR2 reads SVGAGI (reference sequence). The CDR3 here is CASRGGQGRDTQYF. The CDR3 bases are TGTGCCAGCAGGGGTGGGCAGGGAAGAGATACGCAGTATTTT.

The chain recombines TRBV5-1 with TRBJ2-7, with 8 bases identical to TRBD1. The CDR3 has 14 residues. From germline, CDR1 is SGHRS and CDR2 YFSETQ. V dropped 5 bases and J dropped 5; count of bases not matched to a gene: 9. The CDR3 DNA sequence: TGCGCCAGCAGGGCGGGACAGGTCGCAGACGAGCAGTACTTC. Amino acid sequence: CASRAGQVADEQYF.

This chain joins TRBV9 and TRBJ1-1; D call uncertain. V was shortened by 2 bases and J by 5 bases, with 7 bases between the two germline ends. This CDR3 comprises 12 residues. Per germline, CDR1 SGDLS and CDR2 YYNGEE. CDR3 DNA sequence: TGTGCCAGCAGCGTCACATGGACTGAAGCTTTCTTT. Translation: CASSVTWTEAFF.

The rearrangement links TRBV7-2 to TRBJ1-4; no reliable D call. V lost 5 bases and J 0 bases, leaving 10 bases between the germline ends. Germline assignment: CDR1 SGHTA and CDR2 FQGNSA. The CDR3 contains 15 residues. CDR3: CASSLRSTTNEKLFF. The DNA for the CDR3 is TGTGCCAGCAGCCTTCGTAGCACAACTAATGAAAAACTGTTTTTT.

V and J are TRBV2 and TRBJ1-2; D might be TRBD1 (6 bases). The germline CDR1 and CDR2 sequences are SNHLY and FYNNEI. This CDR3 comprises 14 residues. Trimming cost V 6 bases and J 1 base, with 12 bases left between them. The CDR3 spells CASRDTGSNYGYTF. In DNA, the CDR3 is TGTGCCAGCAGGGACACAGGGAGTAACTATGGCTACACCTTC.

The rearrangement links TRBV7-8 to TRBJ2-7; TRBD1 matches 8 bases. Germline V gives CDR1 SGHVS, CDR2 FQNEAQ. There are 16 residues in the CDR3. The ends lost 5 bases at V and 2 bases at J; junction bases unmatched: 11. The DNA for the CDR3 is TGTGCCAGCAGCCCCCGGAGGGACAGGACCCCCTACGAGCAGTACTTC. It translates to CASSPRRDRTPYEQYF.

In nucleotides, the CDR3 is TGTGCCAGCAGTTACGGGCTATTCGGGGCCAACGTCCTGACTTTC. It codes for CASSYGLFGANVLTF. The V gene is TRBV6-5, the J gene TRBJ2-6, with D uncertain. The V gene lost 2 bases and the J gene lost 4 bases, with 9 bases spanning the gap. The CDR3 runs to 15 residues. The germline gives CDR1 MNHEY, CDR2 SVGAGI.

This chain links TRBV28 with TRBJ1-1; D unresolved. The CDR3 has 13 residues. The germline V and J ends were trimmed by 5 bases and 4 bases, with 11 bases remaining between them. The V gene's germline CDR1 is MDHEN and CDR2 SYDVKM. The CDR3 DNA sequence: TGTGCCAGCAGTCTACCATCGTTCACTGAAGCTTTCTTT. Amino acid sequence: CASSLPSFTEAFF. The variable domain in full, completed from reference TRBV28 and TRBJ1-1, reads DVKVTQSSRYLVKRTGEKVFLECVQDMDHENMFWYRQDPGLGLRLIYFSYDVKMKEKGDIPEGYSVSREKKERFSLILESASTNQTSMYLCASSLPSFTEAFFGQGTRLTVV.

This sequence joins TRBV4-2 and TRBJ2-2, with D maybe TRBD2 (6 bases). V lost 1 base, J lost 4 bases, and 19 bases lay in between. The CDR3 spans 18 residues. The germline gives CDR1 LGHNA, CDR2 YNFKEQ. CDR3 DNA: TGTGCCAGCAGCCAAGTTGTTTCAGTAGCGGACTTCACCGGGGAGCTGTTTTTT. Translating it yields CASSQVVSVADFTGELFF.

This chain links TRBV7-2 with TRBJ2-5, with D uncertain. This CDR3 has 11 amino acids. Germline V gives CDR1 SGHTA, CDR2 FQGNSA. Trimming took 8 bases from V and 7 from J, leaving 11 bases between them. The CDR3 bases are TGTGCCAGCCGATTGAGCTGGACCCAGTACTTC. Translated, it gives CASRLSWTQYF.

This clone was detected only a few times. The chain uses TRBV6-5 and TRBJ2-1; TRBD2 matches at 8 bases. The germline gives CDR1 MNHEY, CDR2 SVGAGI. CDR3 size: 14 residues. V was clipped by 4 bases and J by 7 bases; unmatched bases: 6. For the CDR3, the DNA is TGTGCCAGCAGTTTCAGCGGGAGTAAGAATGAGCAGTTCTTC. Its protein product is CASSFSGSKNEQFF.

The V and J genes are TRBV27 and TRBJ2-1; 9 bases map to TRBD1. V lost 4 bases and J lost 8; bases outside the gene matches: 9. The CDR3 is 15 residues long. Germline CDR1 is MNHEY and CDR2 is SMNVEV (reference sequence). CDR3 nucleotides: TGTGCCAGCAGTTCCTGGACAGGGGCCGTTGATGAGCAGTTCTTC. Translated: CASSSWTGAVDEQFF.

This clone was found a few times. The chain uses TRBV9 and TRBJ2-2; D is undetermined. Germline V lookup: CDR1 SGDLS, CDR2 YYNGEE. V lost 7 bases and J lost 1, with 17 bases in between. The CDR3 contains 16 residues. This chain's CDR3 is CASSATPPGNTGELFF. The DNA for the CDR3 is TGTGCCAGCTCCGCGACCCCCCCAGGGAACACCGGGGAGCTGTTTTTT.

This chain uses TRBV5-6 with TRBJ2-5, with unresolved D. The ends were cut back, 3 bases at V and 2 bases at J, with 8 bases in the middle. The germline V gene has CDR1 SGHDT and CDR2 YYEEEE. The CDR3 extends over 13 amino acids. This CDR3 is CASSSQEQETQYF. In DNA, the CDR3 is TGTGCCAGCAGCTCTCAGGAACAAGAGACCCAGTACTTC. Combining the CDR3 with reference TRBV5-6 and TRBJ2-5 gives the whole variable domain DAGVTQSPTHLIKTRGQQVTLRCSPKSGHDTVSWYQQALGQGPQFIFQYYEEEERQRGNFPDRFSGHQFPNYSSELNVNALLLGDSALYLCASSSQEQETQYFGPGTRLLVL.

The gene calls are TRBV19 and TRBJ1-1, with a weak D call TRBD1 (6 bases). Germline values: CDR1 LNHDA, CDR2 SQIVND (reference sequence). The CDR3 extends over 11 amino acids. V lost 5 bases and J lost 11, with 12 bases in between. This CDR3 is CASSGRQGAFF. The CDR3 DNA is TGTGCCAGTAGTGGGCGGCAGGGGGCTTTCTTT.

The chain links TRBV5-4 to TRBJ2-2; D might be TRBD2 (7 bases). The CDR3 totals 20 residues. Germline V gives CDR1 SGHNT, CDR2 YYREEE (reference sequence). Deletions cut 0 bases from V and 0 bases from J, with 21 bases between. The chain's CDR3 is CASSLAGGGAVFANTGELFF. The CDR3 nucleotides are TGTGCCAGCAGCTTGGCGGGGGGCGGGGCTGTGTTCGCGAACACCGGGGAGCTGTTTTTT.

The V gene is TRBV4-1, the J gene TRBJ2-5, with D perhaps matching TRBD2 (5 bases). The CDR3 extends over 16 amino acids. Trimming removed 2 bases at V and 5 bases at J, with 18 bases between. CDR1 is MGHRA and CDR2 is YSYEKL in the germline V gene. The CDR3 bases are TGCGCCAGCAGCCAATTCCTCAGACTCCCGGGGGAGACCCAGTACTTC. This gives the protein CASSQFLRLPGETQYF.

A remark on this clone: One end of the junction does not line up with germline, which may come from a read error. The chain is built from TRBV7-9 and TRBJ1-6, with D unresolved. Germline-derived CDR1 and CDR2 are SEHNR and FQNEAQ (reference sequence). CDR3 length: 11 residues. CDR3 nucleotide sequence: TGTTCCAGCAGCTTGGAGCCACCCCTCCACTTT. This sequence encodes CSSSLEPPLHF.

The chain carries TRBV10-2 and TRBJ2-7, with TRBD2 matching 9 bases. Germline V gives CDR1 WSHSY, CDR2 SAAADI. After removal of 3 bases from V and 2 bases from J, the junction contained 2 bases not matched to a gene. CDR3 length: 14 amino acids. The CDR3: CASSELAGAYEQYF. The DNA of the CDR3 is TGCGCCAGCAGTGAACTAGCGGGTGCCTACGAGCAGTACTTC.

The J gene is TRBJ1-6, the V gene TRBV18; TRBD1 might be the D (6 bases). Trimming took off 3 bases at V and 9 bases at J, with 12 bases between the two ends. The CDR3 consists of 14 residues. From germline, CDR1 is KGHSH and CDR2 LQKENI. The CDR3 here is CASSPYREGSPLHF. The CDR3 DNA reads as TGTGCCAGCTCACCCTACAGGGAGGGTTCACCCCTCCACTTT.

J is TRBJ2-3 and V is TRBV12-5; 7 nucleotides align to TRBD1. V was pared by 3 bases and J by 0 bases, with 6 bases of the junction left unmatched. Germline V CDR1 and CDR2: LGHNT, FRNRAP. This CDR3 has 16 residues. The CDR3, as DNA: TGTGCTAGTGGTTTTCTGACAGGGCCGAGCACAGATACGCAGTATTTT. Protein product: CASGFLTGPSTDTQYF.

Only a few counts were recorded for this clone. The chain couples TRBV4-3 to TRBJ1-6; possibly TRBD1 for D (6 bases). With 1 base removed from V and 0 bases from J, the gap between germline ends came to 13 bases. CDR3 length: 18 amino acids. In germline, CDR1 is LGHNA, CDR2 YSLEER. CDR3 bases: TGCGCCAGCAGCCAAGTGGCAGGGGCCAGCTCCTATAATTCACCCCTCCACTTT. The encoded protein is CASSQVAGASSYNSPLHF.

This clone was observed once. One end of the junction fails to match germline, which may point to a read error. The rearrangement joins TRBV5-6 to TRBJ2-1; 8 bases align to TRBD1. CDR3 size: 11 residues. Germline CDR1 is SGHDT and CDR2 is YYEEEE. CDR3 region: CASSLGTGQIF. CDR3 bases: TGTGCCAGCAGCTTGGGGACAGGGCAGATCTTC.

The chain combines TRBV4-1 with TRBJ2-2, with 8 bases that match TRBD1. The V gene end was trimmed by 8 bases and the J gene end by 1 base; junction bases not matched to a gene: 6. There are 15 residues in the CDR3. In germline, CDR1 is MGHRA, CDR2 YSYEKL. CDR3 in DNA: TGCGCCAGCTCCCGGGACAGGAGGAACACCGGGGAGCTGTTTTTT. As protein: CASSRDRRNTGELFF.